This TCR beta chain is from a study of shared clonotypes between healthy human individuals. From germline, CDR1 is DFQATT and CDR2 SNEGSKA (reference sequence). The CDR3 runs to 11 residues. Assay used: immunoSEQ multiplex PCR; TCRdb lists only in-frame clones, some missing. The sample includes about 79,000 clones, 60% to 65% of them seen just once. This rearrangement joins TRBV20-1 to TRBJ2-1, with D tentatively TRBD2 (5 bases). This TCR came from a man between 25 and 39 years old in good health. Material: memory CD8+ T cells sorted from blood. Subset given: CD45RO+ cells pooled with CCR7-negative TemRA cells. CDR3 amino acids: CSEGPPNEQFF. CDR3 DNA: TGCAGCGAGGGCCCCCCCAATGAGCAGTTCTTC.